This T cell receptor (beta chain) was captured by sequencing in a study of cytomegalovirus exposure and HLA in healthy donors. The primer mix had 60 Vbeta and 13 Jbeta primers. TCRdb's copy holds only in-frame clones and misses some; the assay was immunoSEQ multiplex PCR. This sample has 150,000 to 200,000 clones; roughly 85% occur once, and the top ten carry about 2.1%. Sequences were obtained from PBMCs. This clonotype originated in a man in his late teens or twenties in good health and CMV-seropositive.

CDR3 protein: CASSQVGGVETQYF. In DNA, the CDR3 is TGTGCCAGCAGCCAAGTAGGGGGCGTCGAGACCCAGTACTTC. The chain employs TRBV7-9 and TRBJ2-5, with 7 nucleotides matching TRBD1. Germline loops: CDR1 SEHNR, CDR2 FQNEAQ (reference sequence). The CDR3 is 14 residues long. V shed 5 bases and J 5 bases; nucleotides not matched to a gene: 8.